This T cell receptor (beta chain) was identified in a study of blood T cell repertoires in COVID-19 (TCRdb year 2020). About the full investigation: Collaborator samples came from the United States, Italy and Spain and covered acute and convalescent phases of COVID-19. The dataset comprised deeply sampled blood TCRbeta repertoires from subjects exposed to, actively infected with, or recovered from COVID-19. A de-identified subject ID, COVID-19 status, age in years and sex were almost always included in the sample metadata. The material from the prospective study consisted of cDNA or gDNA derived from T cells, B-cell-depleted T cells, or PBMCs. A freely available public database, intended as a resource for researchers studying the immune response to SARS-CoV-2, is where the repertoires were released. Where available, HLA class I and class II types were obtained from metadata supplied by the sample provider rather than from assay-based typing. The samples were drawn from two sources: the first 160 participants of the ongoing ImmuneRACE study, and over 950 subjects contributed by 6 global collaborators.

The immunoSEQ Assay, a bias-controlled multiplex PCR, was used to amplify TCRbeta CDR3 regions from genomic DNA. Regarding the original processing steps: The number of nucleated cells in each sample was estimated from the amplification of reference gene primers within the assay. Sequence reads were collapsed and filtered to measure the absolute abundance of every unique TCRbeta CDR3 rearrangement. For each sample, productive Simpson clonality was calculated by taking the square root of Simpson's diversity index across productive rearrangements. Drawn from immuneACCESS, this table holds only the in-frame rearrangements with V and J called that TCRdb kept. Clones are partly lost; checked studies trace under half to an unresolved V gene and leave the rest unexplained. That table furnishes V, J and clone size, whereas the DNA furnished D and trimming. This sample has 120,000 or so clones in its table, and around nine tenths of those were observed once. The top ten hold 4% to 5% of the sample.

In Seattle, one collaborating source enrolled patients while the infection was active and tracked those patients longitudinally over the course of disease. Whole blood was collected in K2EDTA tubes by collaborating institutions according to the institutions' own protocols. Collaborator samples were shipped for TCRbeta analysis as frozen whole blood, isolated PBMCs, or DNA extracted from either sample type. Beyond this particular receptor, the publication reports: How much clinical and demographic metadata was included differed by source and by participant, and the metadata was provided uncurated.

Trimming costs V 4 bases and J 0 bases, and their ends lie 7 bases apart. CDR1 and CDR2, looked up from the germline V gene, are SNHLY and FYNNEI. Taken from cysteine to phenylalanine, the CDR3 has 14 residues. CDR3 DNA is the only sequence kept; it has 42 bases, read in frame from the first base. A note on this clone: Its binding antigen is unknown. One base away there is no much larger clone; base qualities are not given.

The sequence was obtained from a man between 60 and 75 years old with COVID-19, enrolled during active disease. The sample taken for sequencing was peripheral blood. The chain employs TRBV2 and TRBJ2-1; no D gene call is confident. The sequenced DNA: TGTGCCAGCAGTGCGAGTAGCTCCTACAATGAGCAGTTCTTC. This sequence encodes CASSASSSYNEQFF.